The source of this TCR beta chain is a study of low-dose radiotherapy and immunotherapy resistance in tumors. In the study overall: Each fraction given to Cohort 2 every two weeks delivered 1 Gy, and the total reached 13 Gy over 26 weeks. Both drugs were delivered intravenously to patients (nivolumab 240 mg every two weeks and ipilimumab 1 mg/kg every six weeks).

Covering alpha and beta chains, TRAV- and TRBV-specific primers were used for the first-strand cDNA. Over roughly 20 PCR cycles, TCRs were amplified from a constant-region primer and V-primer adapter. Amplification of isolated mRNA was accomplished via in vitro transcription. TCRdb re-analysed the reads in MiXCR, keeping a single row per CDR3 protein. Seen here are about 6,400 distinct CDR3 sequences, 60% to 85% observed once, and the top ten hold roughly 12%. This CDR3 contains 15 residues. V lost 3 bases, J lost 6 bases, and 17 bases lay in between. Germline assignment: CDR1 KGHSH and CDR2 LQKENI. Every donor was treated with nivolumab, ipilimumab, aspirin, low-dose cyclophosphamide and also low-dose radiotherapy.

J is TRBJ1-2 and V is TRBV18, with a tentative D call TRBD1 (6 bases). The clonotype was recovered from a human donor with advanced metastatic prostate, ovarian, gallbladder or colorectal cancer (not recorded which). This table probably holds off-target reads from a library built for another chain. The DNA of the CDR3 is TGTGCCAGCTCACCCCCATCCGGGGACATGCATGGCTACACCTTC. Residues: CASSPPSGDMHGYTF. The whole variable domain, filled in from reference TRBV18 and TRBJ1-2, reads NAGVMQNPRHLVRRRGQEARLRCSPMKGHSHVYWYRQLPEEGLKFMVYLQKENIIDESGMPKERFSAEFPKEGPSILRIQQVVRGDSAAYFCASSPPSGDMHGYTFGSGTRLTVV.